This TCR beta chain was sequenced in a study of T cell repertoires in cytomegalovirus infection. TCRdb reanalysed the reads using MiXCR and keeps one entry per CDR3 protein. The sample carries some 940,000 distinct CDR3 sequences, around a third recorded once. As for this clonotype: The antigen is not known.

In germline, CDR1 is SNHLY, CDR2 FYNNEI. Deletions cut 6 bases from V and 4 bases from J, with 13 bases between. This CDR3 spans 14 amino acids. This TCR came from a human donor in good health (CMV status not recorded). Some clones in this sample may be carry-over from other donors' samples. The starting material was cultured CD8+ T cells from PBMCs, obtained from culture after CMV antigen stimulation. The rearrangement links TRBV2 to TRBJ2-1; D remains unclear. The CDR3 spells CASRSPTLYNEQFF. CDR3 DNA: TGTGCCAGCAGGTCCCCGACCCTGTACAATGAGCAGTTCTTC.